The present entry profiles one T cell receptor (beta chain) with its context. These data come from a study of blood T cell repertoires in COVID-19. CDR3 size: 14 residues. CDR1 is MNHNS and CDR2 is SASEGT in the germline V gene. The V end was cut by 2 bases, the J end by 2 bases, with 7 bases between. Assay used: immunoSEQ multiplex PCR; TCRdb lists only in-frame clones, some missing. The sample gives roughly 330,000 clones, approximately 87% of which show up once; over 4% is in the top ten. The V and J genes are TRBV6-1 and TRBJ1-5; D call uncertain. This TCR was sampled from a woman aged 30 to 39 who had recovered from COVID-19. The sample consisted of PBMCs or T cells enriched from blood (not recorded which). The CDR3 loop reads CASSEPRRNQPQHF. The CDR3 DNA is TGTGCCAGCAGTGAACCTAGGCGCAATCAGCCCCAGCATTTT.